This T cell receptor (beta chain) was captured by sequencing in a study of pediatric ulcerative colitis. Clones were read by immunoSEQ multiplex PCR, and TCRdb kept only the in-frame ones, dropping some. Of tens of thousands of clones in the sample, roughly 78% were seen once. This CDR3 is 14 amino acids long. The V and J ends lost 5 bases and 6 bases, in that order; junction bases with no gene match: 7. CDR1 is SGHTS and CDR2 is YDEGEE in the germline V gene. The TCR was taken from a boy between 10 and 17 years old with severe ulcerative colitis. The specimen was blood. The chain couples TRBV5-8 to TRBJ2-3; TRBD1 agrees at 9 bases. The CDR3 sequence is CASRVTGGRDTQYF. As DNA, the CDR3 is TGTGCCAGCAGGGTGACAGGGGGTAGGGATACGCAGTATTTT.